What follows are 9 T cell receptor beta chains derived from one specimen sequenced in a study of control samples from healthy donors and cancer patients. Repertoires were generated with immunoSEQ multiplex PCR, while TCRdb's copy carries only in-frame clones and drops some. The sample lists around 80,000 clones, about 88% occurring once. Specimen: blood. The receptor set was obtained from a woman aged 50 to 60 in good health.

The chain carries TRBV18 and TRBJ1-2, with 12 bases that match TRBD1. V was clipped by 4 bases and J by 8 bases; unmatched bases: 5. Germline lookup yields CDR1 KGHSH and CDR2 LQKENI. The CDR3 is 14 amino acids. The CDR3 DNA follows: TGTGCCAGCTCACTGGGGACAGGGGGCGACGGCTACACCTTC. Translation gives CASSLGTGGDGYTF.

The sample holds one count of this clone. V gene TRBV5-1 combines with J gene TRBJ2-3; weak D call: TRBD2 (6 bases). Germline loops: CDR1 SGHRS, CDR2 YFSETQ. CDR3 length equals 19 residues. The germline V and J ends were trimmed by 5 bases and 1 base, with 26 bases remaining between them. CDR3 residues: CASSISVFGGMGGTDTQYF. In DNA, the CDR3 is TGCGCCAGCAGTATCTCGGTTTTCGGGGGAATGGGTGGCACAGATACGCAGTATTTT.

The gene calls are TRBV5-1 and TRBJ1-5, with D unresolved. In germline, CDR1 is SGHRS, CDR2 YFSETQ. CDR3 length: 15 residues. With 0 bases removed from V and 0 bases from J, the gap between germline ends came to 7 bases. The CDR3: CASSLGPNSNQPQHF. The CDR3 DNA reads as TGCGCCAGCAGCTTGGGCCCTAATAGCAATCAGCCCCAGCATTTT.

The chain carries TRBV4-1 and TRBJ2-1; no firm D call. Germline V CDR1 and CDR2: MGHRA, YSYEKL. The CDR3 extends over 16 amino acids. V lost 1 base to trimming and J lost 2 bases, with 12 bases between them. CDR3 amino acids: CASSQGQESPYNEQFF. The CDR3 DNA reads TGCGCCAGCAGCCAAGGTCAGGAAAGCCCCTACAATGAGCAGTTCTTC.

The chain has TRBV27 and TRBJ2-1; 12 bases line up with TRBD2. CDR1 and CDR2 (germline): MNHEY, SMNVEV (reference sequence). The CDR3 loop spans 14 amino acids. Trimming cost V 5 bases and J 6 bases; bases outside gene matches: 2. CDR3 in DNA: TGTGCCAGCAGTCTAGCGGGGGGGACCAATGAGCAGTTCTTC. This gives the protein CASSLAGGTNEQFF.

This clone has just one count. The CDR3, as DNA: TGCGCCAGCAGCCATATCAGGGAGGAGACCCAGTACTTC. It translates to CASSHIREETQYF. This rearrangement joins TRBV4-1 to TRBJ2-5; D is possibly TRBD1 or TRBD2 (5 bases each). V gave up 3 bases and J gave up 5 bases, with 10 bases separating them. The CDR3 is 13 amino acids. The germline V gene encodes CDR1 MGHRA and CDR2 YSYEKL.

The CDR3 loop is CASSEYGSNSGANVLTF. The DNA for the CDR3 is TGTGCCAGCAGTGAATATGGAAGCAACTCTGGGGCCAACGTCCTGACTTTC. J is TRBJ2-6 and V is TRBV25-1; D is unclear. The V end was cut by 0 bases, the J end by 0 bases, with 9 bases between. CDR3 size: 17 residues. Germline V gene sequence: CDR1 MGHDK, CDR2 SYGVNS.

The V and J genes are TRBV11-2 and TRBJ1-2, with D maybe TRBD1 (5 bases). The CDR3 is 13 amino acids. Germline loops: CDR1 SGHAT, CDR2 FQNNGV. V lost 5 bases, J lost 2 bases, and 9 bases lay in between. The CDR3 loop reads CASSRRDNYGYTF. CDR3 in DNA: TGTGCCAGCAGCCGAAGGGACAACTATGGCTACACCTTC.

The chain combines TRBV5-1 with TRBJ1-2; 7 nucleotides line up with TRBD1. This CDR3 region has 15 residues. V was pared by 5 bases and J by 8 bases, with 15 bases of the junction left unmatched. Germline V CDR1 and CDR2: SGHRS, YFSETQ. In DNA, the CDR3 is TGCGCCAGCAGATCAGACCCCGGACAGGTTGTGGGCTACACCTTC. Its translation is CASRSDPGQVVGYTF.